One sample yielded the 8 T cell receptor beta chains listed below, sequenced in a study of shared T cell receptors in the human thymus. Profiling relied on immunoSEQ multiplex PCR, and the TCRdb table lists in-frame clones only, not all of them. The table shows hundreds of thousands of clones, with approximately 95% occurring only once. What was sequenced was thymocytes. Every receptor here comes from a human donor.

The chain has TRBV14 and TRBJ2-7, with TRBD1 matching 7 bases. Germline-derived CDR1 and CDR2 are SGHDN and FVKESK. V shed 3 bases, J shed 2 bases, and the junction held 13 bases outside the gene matches. The CDR3 covers 17 residues. The CDR3 is CASSHEKGAKPPYEQYF. Written as DNA, the CDR3 is TGTGCCAGCAGCCACGAAAAGGGGGCCAAACCCCCCTACGAGCAGTACTTC.

This chain uses TRBV5-6 with TRBJ2-3, with 8 bases matching TRBD2. There are 15 residues in the CDR3. Trimming cost V 7 bases and J 4 bases; bases outside gene matches: 11. Germline V CDR1 and CDR2: SGHDT, YYEEEE. CDR3 DNA: TGTGCCAGCTTGAATCCGGGACTAGAGCCAGATACGCAGTATTTT. Translated: CASLNPGLEPDTQYF.

This rearrangement joins TRBV30 to TRBJ2-7; D may be TRBD2 (7 bases). The CDR3 sequence is 13 residues long. V was cut by 5 bases and J by 5 bases, with 16 bases left in between. From germline, CDR1 is GTSNPN and CDR2 SVGIG (reference sequence). This chain's CDR3 is CAWAPRGGHEQYF. CDR3 nucleotides: TGTGCCTGGGCGCCTAGGGGGGGGCACGAGCAGTACTTC.

The rearrangement uses TRBV30 and TRBJ2-1; weak D call: TRBD2 (6 bases). The CDR3 contains 15 residues. Trimming stripped 2 bases from V and 2 bases from J, with 13 bases between. CDR1 GTSNPN and CDR2 SVGIG come from the germline V gene (reference sequence). The CDR3 DNA is TGTGCCTGGAGTTCTCCGGGACTCCCCTACAATGAGCAGTTCTTC. Its translation is CAWSSPGLPYNEQFF.

The chain employs TRBV27 and TRBJ1-2; TRBD1 agrees at 8 bases. The CDR3 is 12 amino acids. The V segment lost 10 bases and the J segment 6 bases; nucleotides outside the gene matches: 7. CDR1 is MNHEY and CDR2 is SMNVEV in the germline V gene (reference sequence). CDR3 loop: CAIFGQGNGYTF. In nucleotides, the CDR3 is TGTGCCATCTTTGGACAGGGCAATGGCTACACCTTC.

The genes are TRBV9 and TRBJ1-5, with 7 bases that match TRBD1. CDR3 length: 15 amino acids. Per germline, CDR1 SGDLS and CDR2 YYNGEE. After removal of 0 bases from V and 1 base from J, the junction contained 1 base not matched to a gene. The CDR3 nucleotides are TGTGCCAGCAGCGTAGGACAGGGAAGCAATCAGCCCCAGCATTTT. Its protein product is CASSVGQGSNQPQHF.

The rearrangement links TRBV15 to TRBJ1-5, with D perhaps matching TRBD1 (6 bases). Germline CDR1 reads LNHNV; CDR2 reads YYDKDF (reference sequence). Trimming took off 0 bases at V and 5 bases at J, with 29 bases between the two ends. The CDR3 has 21 residues. CDR3 amino acids: CATSRDSGRGHLTFPDQPQHF. Here the CDR3 DNA reads TGTGCCACCAGCAGAGATTCGGGCAGGGGACATTTAACATTCCCGGATCAGCCCCAGCATTTT. The full variable domain, rest sourced from reference TRBV15 and TRBJ1-5, is DAMVIQNPRYQVTQFGKPVTLSCSQTLNHNVMYWYQQKSSQAPKLLFHYYDKDFNNEADTPDNFQSRRPNTSFCFLDIRSPGLGDTAMYLCATSRDSGRGHLTFPDQPQHFGDGTRLSIL.

The CDR3 is CASSTSGRPPFPRGDTQYF. CDR3 DNA: TGCGCCAGCAGTACTAGCGGGAGACCTCCCTTTCCAAGGGGGGATACGCAGTATTTT. The gene calls are TRBV23-1 and TRBJ2-3; 11 nucleotides agree with TRBD2. TRBV23-1 is identified as an open reading frame with a role that is uncertain. The CDR3 is 19 amino acids. Trimming removed 5 bases from V and 6 bases from J; junction bases left unmatched: 19.